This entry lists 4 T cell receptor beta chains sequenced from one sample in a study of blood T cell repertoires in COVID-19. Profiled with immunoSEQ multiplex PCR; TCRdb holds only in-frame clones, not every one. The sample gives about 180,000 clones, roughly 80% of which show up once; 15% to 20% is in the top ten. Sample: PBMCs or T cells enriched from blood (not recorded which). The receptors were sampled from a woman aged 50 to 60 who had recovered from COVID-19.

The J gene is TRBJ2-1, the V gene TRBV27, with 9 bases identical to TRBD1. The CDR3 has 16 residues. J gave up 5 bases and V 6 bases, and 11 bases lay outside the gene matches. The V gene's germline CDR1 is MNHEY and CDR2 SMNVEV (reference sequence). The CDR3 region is CASSLPDRGMNNEQFF. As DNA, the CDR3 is TGTGCCAGCAGCCTTCCCGACAGGGGGATGAACAATGAGCAGTTCTTC.

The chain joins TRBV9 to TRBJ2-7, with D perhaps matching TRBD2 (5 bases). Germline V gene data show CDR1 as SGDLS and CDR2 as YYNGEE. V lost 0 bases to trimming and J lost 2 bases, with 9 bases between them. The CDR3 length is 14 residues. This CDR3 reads CASSVEGAPYEQYF. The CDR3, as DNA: TGTGCCAGCAGCGTAGAGGGAGCACCCTACGAGCAGTACTTC.

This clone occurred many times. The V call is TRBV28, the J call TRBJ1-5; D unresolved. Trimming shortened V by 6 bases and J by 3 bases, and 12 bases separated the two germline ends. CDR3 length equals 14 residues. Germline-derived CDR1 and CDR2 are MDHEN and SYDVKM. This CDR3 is CASSFGGLNQPQHF. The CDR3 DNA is TGTGCCAGCAGCTTCGGTGGGCTCAATCAGCCCCAGCATTTT.

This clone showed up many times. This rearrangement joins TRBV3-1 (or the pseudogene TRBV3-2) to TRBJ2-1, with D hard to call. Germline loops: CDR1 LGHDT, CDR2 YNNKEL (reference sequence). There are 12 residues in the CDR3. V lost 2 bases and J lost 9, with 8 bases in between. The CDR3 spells CASSQLASEQFF. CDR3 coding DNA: TGTGCCAGCAGCCAACTTGCGAGTGAGCAGTTCTTC.